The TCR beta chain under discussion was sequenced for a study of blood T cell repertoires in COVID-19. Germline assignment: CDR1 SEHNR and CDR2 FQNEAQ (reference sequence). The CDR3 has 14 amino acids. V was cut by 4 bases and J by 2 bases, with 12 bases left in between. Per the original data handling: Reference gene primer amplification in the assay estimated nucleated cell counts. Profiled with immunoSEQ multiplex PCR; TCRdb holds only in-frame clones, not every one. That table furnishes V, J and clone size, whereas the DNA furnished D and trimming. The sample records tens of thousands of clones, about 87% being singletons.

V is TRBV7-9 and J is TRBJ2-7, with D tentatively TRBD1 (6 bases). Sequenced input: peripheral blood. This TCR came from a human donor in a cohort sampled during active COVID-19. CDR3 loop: CASSSTDRTYEQYF. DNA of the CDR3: TGTGCCAGCAGCTCGACGGACAGAACCTACGAGCAGTACTTC. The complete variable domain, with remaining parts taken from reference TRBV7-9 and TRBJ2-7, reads DTGVSQNPRHKITKRGQNVTFRCDPISEHNRLYWYRQTLGQGPEFLTYFQNEAQLEKSRLLSDRFSAERPKGSFSTLEIQRTEQGDSAMYLCASSSTDRTYEQYFGPGTRLTVT.